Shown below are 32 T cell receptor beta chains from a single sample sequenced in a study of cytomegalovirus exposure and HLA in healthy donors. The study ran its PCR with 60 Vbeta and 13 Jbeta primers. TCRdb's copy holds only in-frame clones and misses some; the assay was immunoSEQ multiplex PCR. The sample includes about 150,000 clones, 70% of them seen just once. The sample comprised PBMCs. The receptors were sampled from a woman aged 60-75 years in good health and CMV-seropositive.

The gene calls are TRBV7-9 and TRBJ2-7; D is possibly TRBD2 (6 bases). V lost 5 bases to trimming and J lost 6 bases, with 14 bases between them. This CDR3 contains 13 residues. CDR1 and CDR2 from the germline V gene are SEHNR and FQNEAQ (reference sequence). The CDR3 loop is CASSPTEGGEQYF. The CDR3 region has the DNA TGTGCCAGCAGCCCCACGGAGGGAGGCGAGCAGTACTTC.

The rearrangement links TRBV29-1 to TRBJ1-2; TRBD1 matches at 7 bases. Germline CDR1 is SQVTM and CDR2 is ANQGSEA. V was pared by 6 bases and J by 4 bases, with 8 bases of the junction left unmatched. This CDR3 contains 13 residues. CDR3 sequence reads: CSVAGQPSYGYTF. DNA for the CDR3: TGCAGCGTCGCGGGACAGCCTTCCTATGGCTACACCTTC.

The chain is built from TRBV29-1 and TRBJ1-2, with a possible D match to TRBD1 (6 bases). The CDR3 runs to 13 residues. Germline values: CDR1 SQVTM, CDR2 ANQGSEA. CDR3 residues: CGAQGFSSDGYTF. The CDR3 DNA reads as TGCGGCGCCCAGGGGTTTTCTTCGGACGGCTACACCTTC.

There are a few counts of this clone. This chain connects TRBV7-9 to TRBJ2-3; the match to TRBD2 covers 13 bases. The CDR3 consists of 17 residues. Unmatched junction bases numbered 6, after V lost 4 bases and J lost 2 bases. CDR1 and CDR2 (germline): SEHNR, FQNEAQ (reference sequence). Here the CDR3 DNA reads TGTGCCAGCAGCTCACGGACTAGCGGGAGTATCACAGATACGCAGTATTTT. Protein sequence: CASSSRTSGSITDTQYF. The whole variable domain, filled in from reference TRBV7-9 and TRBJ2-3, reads DTGVSQNPRHKITKRGQNVTFRCDPISEHNRLYWYRQTLGQGPEFLTYFQNEAQLEKSRLLSDRFSAERPKGSFSTLEIQRTEQGDSAMYLCASSSRTSGSITDTQYFGPGTRLTVL.

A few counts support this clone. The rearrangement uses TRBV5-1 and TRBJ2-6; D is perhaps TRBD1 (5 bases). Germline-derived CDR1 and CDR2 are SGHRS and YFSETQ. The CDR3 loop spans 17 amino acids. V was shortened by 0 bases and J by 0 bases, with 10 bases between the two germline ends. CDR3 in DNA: TGCGCCAGCAGCTTGGCGGCAGGGAACTCTGGGGCCAACGTCCTGACTTTC. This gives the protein CASSLAAGNSGANVLTF.

CDR3 residues: CASSGQGFTEAFF. CDR3 bases: TGTGCCAGCAGCGGACAGGGATTCACTGAAGCTTTCTTT. This chain links TRBV2 with TRBJ1-1; the match to TRBD1 covers 8 bases. The germline V gene encodes CDR1 SNHLY and CDR2 FYNNEI. The CDR3 length is 13 residues. The junction had 4 bases not matched to a gene; V was cut back by 6 bases and J by 4 bases.

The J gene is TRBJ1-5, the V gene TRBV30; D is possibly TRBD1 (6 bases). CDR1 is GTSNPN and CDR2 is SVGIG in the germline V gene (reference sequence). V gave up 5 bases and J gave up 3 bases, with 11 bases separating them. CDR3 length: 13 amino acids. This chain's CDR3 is CAWSGDHNQPQHF. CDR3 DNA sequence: TGTGCCTGGTCAGGGGACCACAATCAGCCCCAGCATTTT.

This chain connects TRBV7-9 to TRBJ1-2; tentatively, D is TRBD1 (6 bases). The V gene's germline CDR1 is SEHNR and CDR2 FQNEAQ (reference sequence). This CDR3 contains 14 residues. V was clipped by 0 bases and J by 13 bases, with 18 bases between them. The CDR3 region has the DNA TGTGCCAGCAGCTTAGCGTCAGAGACAGGAAAAGTCACCTTC. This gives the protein CASSLASETGKVTF.

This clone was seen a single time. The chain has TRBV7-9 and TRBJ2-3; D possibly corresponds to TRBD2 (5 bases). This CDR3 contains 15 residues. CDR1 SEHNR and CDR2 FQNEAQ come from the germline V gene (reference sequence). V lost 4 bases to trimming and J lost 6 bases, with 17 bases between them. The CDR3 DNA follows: TGTGCCAGCAGCTCCAATAGGGTGGGGAGCGATACGCAGTATTTT. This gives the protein CASSSNRVGSDTQYF.

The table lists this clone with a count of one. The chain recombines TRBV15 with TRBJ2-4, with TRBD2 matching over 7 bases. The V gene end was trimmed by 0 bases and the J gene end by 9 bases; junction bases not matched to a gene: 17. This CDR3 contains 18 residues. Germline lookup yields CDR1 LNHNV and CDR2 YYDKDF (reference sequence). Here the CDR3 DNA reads TGTGCCACCAGCAGAGATCACAGCGGGACCCTCAAAAATCGCATTCAGTACTTC. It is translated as CATSRDHSGTLKNRIQYF.

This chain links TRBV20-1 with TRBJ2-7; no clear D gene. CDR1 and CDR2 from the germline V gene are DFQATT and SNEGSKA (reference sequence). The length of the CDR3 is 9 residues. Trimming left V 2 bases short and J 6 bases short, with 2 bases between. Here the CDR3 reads CSARREQYF. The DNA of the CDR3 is TGCAGTGCTAGACGCGAGCAGTACTTC.

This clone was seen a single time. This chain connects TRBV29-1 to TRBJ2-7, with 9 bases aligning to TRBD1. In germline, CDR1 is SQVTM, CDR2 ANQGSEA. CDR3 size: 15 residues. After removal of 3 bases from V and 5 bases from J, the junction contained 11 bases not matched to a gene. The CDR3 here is CSVEYGQGNLDEQYF. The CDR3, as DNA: TGCAGCGTTGAGTATGGACAGGGGAACTTGGACGAGCAGTACTTC.

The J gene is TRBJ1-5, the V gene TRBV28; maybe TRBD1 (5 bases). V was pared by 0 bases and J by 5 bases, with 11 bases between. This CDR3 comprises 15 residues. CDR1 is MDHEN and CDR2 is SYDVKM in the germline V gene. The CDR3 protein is CASSLWGDSYQPQHF. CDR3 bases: TGTGCCAGCAGTTTATGGGGGGACTCCTATCAGCCCCAGCATTTT.

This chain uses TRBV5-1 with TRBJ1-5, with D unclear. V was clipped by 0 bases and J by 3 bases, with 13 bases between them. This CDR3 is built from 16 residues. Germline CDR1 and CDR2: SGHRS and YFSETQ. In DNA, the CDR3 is TGCGCCAGCAGCTTGGATGGTGACCAGGACAATCAGCCCCAGCATTTT. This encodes CASSLDGDQDNQPQHF.

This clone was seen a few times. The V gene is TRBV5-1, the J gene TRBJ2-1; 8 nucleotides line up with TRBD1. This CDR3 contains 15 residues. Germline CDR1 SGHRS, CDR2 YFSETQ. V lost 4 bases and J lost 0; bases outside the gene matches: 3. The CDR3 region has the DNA TGCGCCAGCAGCATCGGACAGGGCTCCTACAATGAGCAGTTCTTC. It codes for CASSIGQGSYNEQFF. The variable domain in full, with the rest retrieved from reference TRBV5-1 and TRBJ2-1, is KAGVTQTPRYLIKTRGQQVTLSCSPISGHRSVSWYQQTPGQGLQFLFEYFSETQRNKGNFPGRFSGRQFSNSRSEMNVSTLELGDSALYLCASSIGQGSYNEQFFGPGTRLTVL.

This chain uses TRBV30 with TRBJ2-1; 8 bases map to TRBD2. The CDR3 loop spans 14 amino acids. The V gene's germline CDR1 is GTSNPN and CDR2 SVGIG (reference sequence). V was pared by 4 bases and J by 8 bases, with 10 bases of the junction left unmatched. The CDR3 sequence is CAWTGGRTFDEQFF. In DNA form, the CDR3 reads TGTGCCTGGACAGGCGGGAGGACGTTCGATGAGCAGTTCTTC. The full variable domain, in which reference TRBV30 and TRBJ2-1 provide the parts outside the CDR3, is SQTIHQWPATLVQPVGSPLSLECTVEGTSNPNLYWYRQAAGRGLQLLFYSVGIGQISSEVPQNLSASRPQDRQFILSSKKLLLSDSGFYLCAWTGGRTFDEQFFGPGTRLTVL.

This CDR3 reads CASSQNRGRNEKLFF. CDR3 sequence (DNA): TGTGCCAGCAGCCAAAACAGGGGGCGGAATGAAAAACTGTTTTTT. The chain is built from TRBV4-2 and TRBJ1-4; 9 bases align to TRBD1. Per the germline V gene, CDR1 is LGHNA and CDR2 is YNFKEQ. The CDR3 runs 15 residues. V trimming: 2 bases; J trimming: 5 bases; junction bases outside the gene matches: 3.

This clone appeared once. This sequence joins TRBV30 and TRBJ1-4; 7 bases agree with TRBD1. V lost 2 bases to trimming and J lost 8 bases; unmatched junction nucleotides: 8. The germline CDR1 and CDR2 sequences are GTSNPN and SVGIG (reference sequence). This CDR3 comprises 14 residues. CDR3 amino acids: CAWSNGQVEEKLFF. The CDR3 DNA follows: TGTGCCTGGAGTAATGGACAGGTGGAAGAAAAACTGTTTTTT.

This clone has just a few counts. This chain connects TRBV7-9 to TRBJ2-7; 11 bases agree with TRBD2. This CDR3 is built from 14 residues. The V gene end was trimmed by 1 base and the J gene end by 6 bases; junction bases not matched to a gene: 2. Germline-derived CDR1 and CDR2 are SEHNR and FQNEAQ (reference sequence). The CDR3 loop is CASSLGLAGGEQYF. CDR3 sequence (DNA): TGTGCCAGCAGCTTAGGGCTAGCGGGAGGCGAGCAGTACTTC.

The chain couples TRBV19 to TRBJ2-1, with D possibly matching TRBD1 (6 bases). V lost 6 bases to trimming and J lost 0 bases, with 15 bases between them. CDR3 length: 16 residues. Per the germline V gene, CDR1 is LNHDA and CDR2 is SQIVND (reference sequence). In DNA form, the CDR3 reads TGTGCCAGTAGGGTTGGGGGCTTACACTCCTACAATGAGCAGTTCTTC. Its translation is CASRVGGLHSYNEQFF.

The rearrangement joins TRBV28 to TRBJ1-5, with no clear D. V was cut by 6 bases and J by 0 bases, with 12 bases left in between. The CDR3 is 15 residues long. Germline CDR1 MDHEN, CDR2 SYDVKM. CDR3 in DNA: TGTGCCAGCAGAACTGCGGAAGGTAGCAATCAGCCCCAGCATTTT. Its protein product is CASRTAEGSNQPQHF.

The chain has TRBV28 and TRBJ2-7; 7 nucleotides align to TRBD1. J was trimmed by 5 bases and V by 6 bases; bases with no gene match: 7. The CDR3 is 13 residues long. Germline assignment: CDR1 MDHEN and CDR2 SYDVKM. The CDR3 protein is CASRTGTDNEQYF. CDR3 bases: TGTGCCAGCAGGACAGGGACGGACAACGAGCAGTACTTC.

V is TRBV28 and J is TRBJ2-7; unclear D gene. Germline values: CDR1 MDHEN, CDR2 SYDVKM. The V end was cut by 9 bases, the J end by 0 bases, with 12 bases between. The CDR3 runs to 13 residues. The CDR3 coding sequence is TGTGCCAGTATAAGAGGCTCCTCCTACGAGCAGTACTTC. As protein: CASIRGSSYEQYF.

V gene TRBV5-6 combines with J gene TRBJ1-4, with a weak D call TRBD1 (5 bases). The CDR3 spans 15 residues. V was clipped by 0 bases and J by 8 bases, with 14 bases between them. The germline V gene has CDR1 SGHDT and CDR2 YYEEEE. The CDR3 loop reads CASSLGTRGTEKLFF. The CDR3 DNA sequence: TGTGCCAGCAGCTTGGGGACACGAGGAACGGAAAAACTGTTTTTT.

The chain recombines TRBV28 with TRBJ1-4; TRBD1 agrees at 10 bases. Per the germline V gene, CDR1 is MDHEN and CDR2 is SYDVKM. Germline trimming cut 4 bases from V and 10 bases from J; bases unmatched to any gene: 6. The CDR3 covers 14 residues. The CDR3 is CASSWETGGGKLFF. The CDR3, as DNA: TGTGCCAGCAGTTGGGAGACAGGGGGCGGAAAACTGTTTTTT.

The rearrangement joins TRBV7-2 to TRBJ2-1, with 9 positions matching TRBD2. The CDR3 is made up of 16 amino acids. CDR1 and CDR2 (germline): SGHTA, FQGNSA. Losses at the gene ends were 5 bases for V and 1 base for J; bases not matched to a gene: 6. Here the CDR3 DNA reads TGTGCCAGCAGCCCTAGCGGGACGCGGTCCTACAATGAGCAGTTCTTC. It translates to CASSPSGTRSYNEQFF.

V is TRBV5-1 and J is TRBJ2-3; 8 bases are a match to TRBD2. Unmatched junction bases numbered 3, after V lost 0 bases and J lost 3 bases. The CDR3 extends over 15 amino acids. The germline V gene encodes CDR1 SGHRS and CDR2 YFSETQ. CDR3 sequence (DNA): TGCGCCAGCAGCTTGGATGGGACTAGAACAGATACGCAGTATTTT. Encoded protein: CASSLDGTRTDTQYF.

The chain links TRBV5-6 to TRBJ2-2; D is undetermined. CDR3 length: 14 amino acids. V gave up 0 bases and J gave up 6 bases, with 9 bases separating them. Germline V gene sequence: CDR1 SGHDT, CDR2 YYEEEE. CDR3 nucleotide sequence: TGTGCCAGCAGCTTGGTTAGCTTTGCCGGGGAGCTGTTTTTT. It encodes CASSLVSFAGELFF.

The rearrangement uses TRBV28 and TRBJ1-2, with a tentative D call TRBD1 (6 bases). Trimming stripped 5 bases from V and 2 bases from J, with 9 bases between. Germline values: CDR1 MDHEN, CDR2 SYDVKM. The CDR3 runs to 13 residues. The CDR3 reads CASSGTLNYGYTF. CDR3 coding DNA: TGTGCCAGCAGTGGGACATTGAACTATGGCTACACCTTC.

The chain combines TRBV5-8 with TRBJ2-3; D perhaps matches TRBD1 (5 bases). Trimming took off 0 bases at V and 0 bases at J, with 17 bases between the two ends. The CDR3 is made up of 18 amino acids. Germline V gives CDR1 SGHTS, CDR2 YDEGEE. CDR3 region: CASSLGQFFTGSTDTQYF. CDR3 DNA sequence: TGTGCCAGCAGCTTGGGACAGTTCTTTACTGGTAGCACAGATACGCAGTATTTT.

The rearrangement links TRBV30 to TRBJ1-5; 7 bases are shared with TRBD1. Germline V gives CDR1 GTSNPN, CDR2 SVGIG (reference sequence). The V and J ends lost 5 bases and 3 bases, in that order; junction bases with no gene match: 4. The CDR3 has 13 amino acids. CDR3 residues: CAWGTADNQPQHF. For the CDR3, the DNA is TGTGCCTGGGGGACAGCGGACAATCAGCCCCAGCATTTT.

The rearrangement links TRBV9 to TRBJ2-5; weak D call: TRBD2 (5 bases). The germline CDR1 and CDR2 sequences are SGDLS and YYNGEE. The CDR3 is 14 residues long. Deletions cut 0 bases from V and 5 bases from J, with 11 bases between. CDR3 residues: CASSVASPPETQYF. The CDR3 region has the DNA TGTGCCAGCAGCGTAGCTAGCCCCCCGGAGACCCAGTACTTC.